One and the same sample provided the 23 T cell receptor beta chains below, sequenced in a study. TCRdb analysed the 5' RACE reads with MiXCR anew, one entry per CDR3 protein. The repertoire holds roughly 13,000 distinct CDR3 sequences, with more than 20% as singletons. Specimen: naive CD4+ T cells sorted from blood. Subset described: naive CD4+ T cells, CD4+CD45RA+CD25-. The origin of the receptors is a female donor with breast cancer.

This clonotype was seen repeatedly, ten times or more. This chain joins TRBV12-3 or TRBV12-4 and TRBJ1-5, with 12 bases lining up with TRBD1. CDR3 length: 16 residues. Losses at the gene ends were 8 bases for V and 6 bases for J; bases not matched to a gene: 11. The CDR3, as DNA: TGTGCCAGCCTGCTAACCGGGACAGGGGGCGGTCAGCCCCAGCATTTT. Its protein product is CASLLTGTGGGQPQHF.

About this clonotype: With a much larger clone just one base away, this may be a read error. The gene calls are TRBV4-2 and TRBJ2-7; no definite D call. CDR1 and CDR2 from the germline V gene are LGHNA and YNFKEQ. V dropped 2 bases and J dropped 5 bases, with 7 bases sitting between them. The CDR3 has 12 residues. The CDR3 nucleotides read TGTGCCAGCAGCCAACTAGGAAACGAGCAGTACTTC. Its protein is CASSQLGNEQYF.

The table lists this clonotype with a few counts. A read error is possible here, since a much larger clone lies one base away. The V call is TRBV10-3, the J call TRBJ1-6; D not certain. V lost 4 bases to trimming and J lost 5 bases, with 6 bases between them. In germline, CDR1 is ENHRY, CDR2 SYGVKD. The CDR3 extends over 13 amino acids. CDR3 nucleotides: TGTGCCATCAGTGGGTCTCATAATTCACCCCTCCACTTT. Translation gives CAISGSHNSPLHF.

With regard to this clonotype: This could be a read error, since a much larger clone is one nucleotide away. The genes are TRBV24-1 and TRBJ2-1, with D perhaps matching TRBD2 (6 bases). CDR1 is KGHDR, CDR2 SFDVKD, per germline. CDR3 length: 16 amino acids. V was shortened by 1 base and J by 5 bases, with 14 bases between the two germline ends. CDR3 sequence: CATSDFVGGSDNEQFF. CDR3 sequence (DNA): TGTGCCACCAGTGATTTTGTGGGGGGATCCGACAATGAGCAGTTCTTC.

This chain joins TRBV6-5 and TRBJ1-1; D not certain. The V gene lost 6 bases and the J gene lost 2 bases, with 13 bases spanning the gap. The length of the CDR3 is 14 residues. The V gene's germline CDR1 is MNHEY and CDR2 SVGAGI. CDR3 sequence reads: CASSQTAKNTEAFF. CDR3 nucleotide sequence: TGTGCCAGCAGCCAGACTGCCAAAAACACTGAAGCTTTCTTT.

This clonotype was counted a few times. Since a much larger clone is just one base distant, this may be a read error. The J gene is TRBJ1-1, the V gene TRBV4-1; D gene ambiguous. Germline CDR1 MGHRA, CDR2 YSYEKL. The CDR3 runs 13 residues. CDR3 DNA: TGCGCCGGCAGCCAAGGGCAGTACACTGAAGCTTTCTTT. Its translation: CAGSQGQYTEAFF.

This clonotype came up many times. This chain joins TRBV6-5 and TRBJ2-4; 9 bases map to TRBD1. The V segment lost 4 bases and the J segment 5 bases; nucleotides outside the gene matches: 3. This CDR3 region has 14 residues. Germline V CDR1 and CDR2: MNHEY, SVGAGI. The CDR3, as DNA: TGTGCCAGCAGTTGGGACAGGGCGGAAAACATTCAGTACTTC. It is translated as CASSWDRAENIQYF.

This clonotype is labeled as medium-sized. The rearrangement links TRBV20-1 to TRBJ2-1; D unresolved. The CDR3 is made up of 13 amino acids. With 4 bases removed from V and 8 bases from J, the gap between germline ends came to 15 bases. Germline CDR1 is DFQATT and CDR2 is SNEGSKA (reference sequence). Here the CDR3 reads CSATQRNRDEQFF. The CDR3 coding sequence is TGCAGTGCTACCCAGAGAAATAGAGATGAGCAGTTCTTC.

This clonotype was counted many times. The CDR3 region has the DNA TGTGCCAGCAGTCTCAGGGGCGGGAGGGCGAATGAGCAGTTCTTC. This translates into CASSLRGGRANEQFF. This chain connects TRBV7-2 to TRBJ2-1, with 9 nucleotides matching TRBD2. Trimming took 6 bases from V and 7 from J; bases not matched to a gene: 10. CDR1 is SGHTA and CDR2 is FQGNSA in the germline V gene. The CDR3 has 15 residues.

This clonotype was found a few times. The chain uses TRBV12-3 or TRBV12-4 and TRBJ2-3, with TRBD2 matching over 7 bases. Losses at the gene ends were 3 bases for V and 5 bases for J; bases not matched to a gene: 11. This CDR3 has 16 residues. DNA of the CDR3: TGTGCCAGCAGTTTTCGGACTAGTGCCCGCAGAGATACGCAGTATTTT. Protein sequence: CASSFRTSARRDTQYF.

A remark on this clonotype: Possible read error: a much larger clone is one base away. The chain has TRBV28 and TRBJ1-4; perhaps TRBD1 as D (5 bases). The CDR3 covers 15 residues. Germline CDR1 reads MDHEN; CDR2 reads SYDVKM. CDR3 in amino acids: CVSGAGSATNEKLFF. CDR3 sequence (DNA): TGTGTCAGCGGGGCGGGGTCGGCAACTAATGAAAAACTGTTTTTT.

The count of this clonotype is one. It is likely a read error, because the conserved phenylalanine at the end of the CDR3 is missing. V gene TRBV5-1 combines with J gene TRBJ2-1, with D perhaps matching TRBD1 (5 bases). The CDR3 loop spans 14 amino acids. CDR1 is SGHRS and CDR2 is YFSETQ in the germline V gene. The ends were cut back, 5 bases at V and 0 bases at J, with 9 bases in the middle. CDR3 sequence: CASSQTGSYNEQFS. The CDR3, as DNA: TGCGCCAGCAGTCAAACAGGCTCCTACAATGAGCAGTTCTCC.

This clonotype has just a few counts. The genes are TRBV18 and TRBJ2-5; no reliable D call. This CDR3 is 11 amino acids long. V lost 5 bases and J lost 2, with 3 bases in between. Looked up from germline, CDR1 is KGHSH and CDR2 is LQKENI. CDR3 sequence (DNA): TGTGCCAGCTCAATGCAAGAGACCCAGTACTTC. This codes for CASSMQETQYF.

Remarks on this clonotype: A much more abundant neighbour one base away suggests this may be a read error. The genes are TRBV2 and TRBJ2-3, with 10 bases matching TRBD2. The ends lost 8 bases at V and 1 base at J; junction bases unmatched: 6. The germline gives CDR1 SNHLY, CDR2 FYNNEI. This CDR3 has 15 residues. Here the CDR3 DNA reads TGTGCCAGCGGTCCCGGGACTAGCGGCACAGATACGCAGTATTTT. Protein sequence: CASGPGTSGTDTQYF. The full variable domain, completed using reference TRBV2 and TRBJ2-3, is EPEVTQTPSHQVTQMGQEVILRCVPISNHLYFYWYRQILGQKVEFLVSFYNNEISEKSEIFDDQFSVERPDGSNFTLKIRSTKLEDSAMYFCASGPGTSGTDTQYFGPGTRLTVL.

This clonotype was recorded many times. This sequence joins TRBV20-1 and TRBJ2-7; TRBD2 matches 15 bases. J lost 1 base, V lost 5 bases, and 6 bases had no gene match. Germline-derived CDR1 and CDR2 are DFQATT and SNEGSKA (reference sequence). CDR3 length: 16 residues. The CDR3 DNA is TGCAGTGCTGCCGGGACTAGCGGGAGGCCATCCTACGAGCAGTACTTC. Amino acids: CSAAGTSGRPSYEQYF.

This clonotype was observed many times. This rearrangement joins TRBV6-5 to TRBJ1-1; 7 bases agree with TRBD1. CDR3 length: 14 residues. Germline V CDR1 and CDR2: MNHEY, SVGAGI. V lost 5 bases to trimming and J lost 4 bases; unmatched junction nucleotides: 7. The CDR3 nucleotides are TGTGCCAGCAGTGAAAACAGGGGCGGCACTGAAGCTTTCTTT. This gives the protein CASSENRGGTEAFF.

The V call is TRBV30, the J call TRBJ2-1; no definite D call. V was pared by 4 bases and J by 1 base, with 11 bases between. Germline V CDR1 and CDR2: GTSNPN, SVGIG (reference sequence). The CDR3 consists of 14 residues. The CDR3 region is CAWKVSRSYNEQFF. CDR3 in DNA: TGTGCCTGGAAGGTATCCAGGTCCTACAATGAGCAGTTCTTC.

This clonotype is medium-sized. The CDR3 region has the DNA TGTGCCAGCAGTTTAGCTGGGACAGGGTGGAATGAGCAGTTCTTC. Its protein is CASSLAGTGWNEQFF. The V gene is TRBV12-3 or TRBV12-4, the J gene TRBJ2-1, with 9 bases that match TRBD1. V lost 0 bases, J lost 7 bases, and 4 bases stayed unmatched. The CDR3 is 15 amino acids.

Concerning this clonotype: This sequence may be a read error, since a much larger clone differs from it by one base. This chain uses TRBV5-1 with TRBJ1-1; 7 bases match TRBD1. The junction had 6 bases not matched to a gene; V was cut back by 4 bases and J by 6 bases. Germline loops: CDR1 SGHRS, CDR2 YFSETQ. The CDR3 has 13 amino acids. The CDR3 coding sequence is TGCGCCAGCAGCCACGACAGGGTCGCTGAAGCTTTCTTT. The encoded protein is CASSHDRVAEAFF.

This chain joins TRBV20-1 and TRBJ2-1, with 7 bases aligning to TRBD2. The CDR3 has 16 amino acids. Germline V gene data show CDR1 as DFQATT and CDR2 as SNEGSKA (reference sequence). J gave up 9 bases and V 5 bases, and 19 bases lay outside the gene matches. This CDR3 reads CSAGAYLGGRTFEQFF. CDR3 sequence (DNA): TGCAGTGCTGGAGCCTACCTGGGCGGGAGAACCTTTGAGCAGTTCTTC.

In its sample, this clonotype was seen a few times. J is TRBJ2-7 and V is TRBV20-1; 13 bases agree with TRBD2. The ends lost 1 base at V and 5 bases at J; junction bases unmatched: 5. This CDR3 is 15 amino acids long. CDR1 DFQATT and CDR2 SNEGSKA come from the germline V gene (reference sequence). The CDR3 region has the DNA TGCAGTGCTAGAGCCTTCGGGACTAGCGGGAACGAGCAGTACTTC. Protein: CSARAFGTSGNEQYF.

The rearrangement joins TRBV12-3 or TRBV12-4 to TRBJ2-3; D call uncertain. CDR3 length: 15 amino acids. Deletions cut 1 base from V and 5 bases from J, with 13 bases between. DNA for the CDR3: TGTGCCAGCAGTTTAGGGGGTTTCGCAGTAGATACGCAGTATTTT. Translating it yields CASSLGGFAVDTQYF.

This clonotype was observed at least ten times. The rearrangement joins TRBV2 to TRBJ2-4, with D perhaps matching TRBD1 (6 bases). Germline V gene sequence: CDR1 SNHLY, CDR2 FYNNEI. V lost 4 bases, J lost 7 bases, and 8 bases lay in between. The CDR3 runs to 12 residues. The CDR3 loop reads CASSAQGNIQYF. The DNA for the CDR3 is TGTGCCAGCAGTGCACAGGGTAACATTCAGTACTTC.